Presented here are 6 T cell receptor beta chains from one specimen sequenced in a study of blood T cell repertoires in COVID-19. Clones were sequenced by immunoSEQ multiplex PCR, and TCRdb holds only the in-frame ones, with some missing. The sample contains about 39,000 clones, roughly 85% of which appear only once. Sequencing input: peripheral blood. The receptors derive from a man aged 40-49 years with active COVID-19.

This clone was found a few times. CDR3 sequence: CASSRDRSYEQYF. Here the CDR3 DNA reads TGTGCCAGCAGTAGGGACAGGTCCTACGAGCAGTACTTC. The V and J genes are TRBV2 and TRBJ2-7; 8 bases agree with TRBD1. Trimming cost V 5 bases and J 1 base; bases outside gene matches: 1. CDR1 is SNHLY and CDR2 is FYNNEI in the germline V gene. The CDR3 covers 13 residues. Full variable domain (missing parts from reference TRBV2 and TRBJ2-7): EPEVTQTPSHQVTQMGQEVILRCVPISNHLYFYWYRQILGQKVEFLVSFYNNEISEKSEIFDDQFSVERPDGSNFTLKIRSTKLEDSAMYFCASSRDRSYEQYFGPGTRLTVT.

The chain combines TRBV27 with TRBJ2-7; TRBD2 agrees at 7 bases. The ends lost 3 bases at V and 5 bases at J; junction bases unmatched: 7. CDR3 length: 14 amino acids. From germline, CDR1 is MNHEY and CDR2 SMNVEV (reference sequence). In DNA, the CDR3 is TGTGCCAGCAGTTTCGGACTAGAGACGAACGAGCAGTACTTC. Encoded protein: CASSFGLETNEQYF.

This chain links TRBV12-3 or TRBV12-4 with TRBJ2-7; the D is unclear. The CDR3 spans 12 residues. Trimming removed 4 bases at V and 2 bases at J, with 6 bases between. CDR3 protein: CASSSSPYEQYF. CDR3 bases: TGTGCCAGCAGTTCGAGCCCCTACGAGCAGTACTTC.

This clone was seen a single time. The rearrangement uses TRBV19 and TRBJ2-5, with D possibly being TRBD2 (5 bases). This CDR3 spans 13 amino acids. Germline assignment: CDR1 LNHDA and CDR2 SQIVND (reference sequence). V lost 6 bases and J lost 1, with 9 bases in between. The CDR3, as DNA: TGTGCCAGTAGCGGCGGGCCCCAAGAGACCCAGTACTTC. Protein product: CASSGGPQETQYF.

The chain is built from TRBV5-1 and TRBJ1-3; D is uncertain. This CDR3 has 15 residues. Germline V CDR1 and CDR2: SGHRS, YFSETQ. Trimming pared 0 bases from V and 4 bases from J, leaving 11 bases between. CDR3 in amino acids: CASSLDEGRGNTIYF. In DNA, the CDR3 is TGCGCCAGCAGCTTGGATGAAGGGAGGGGAAACACCATATATTTT.

J is TRBJ1-5 and V is TRBV28; the D gene is possibly TRBD1 (5 bases). V was trimmed by 5 bases and J by 2 bases, leaving 10 bases between them. Per the germline V gene, CDR1 is MDHEN and CDR2 is SYDVKM. The CDR3 consists of 14 residues. CDR3 DNA: TGTGCCAGCAGTAACGGGGGTGGCAATCAGCCCCAGCATTTT. It codes for CASSNGGGNQPQHF. Complete variable domain (other parts from reference TRBV28 and TRBJ1-5): DVKVTQSSRYLVKRTGEKVFLECVQDMDHENMFWYRQDPGLGLRLIYFSYDVKMKEKGDIPEGYSVSREKKERFSLILESASTNQTSMYLCASSNGGGNQPQHFGDGTRLSIL.